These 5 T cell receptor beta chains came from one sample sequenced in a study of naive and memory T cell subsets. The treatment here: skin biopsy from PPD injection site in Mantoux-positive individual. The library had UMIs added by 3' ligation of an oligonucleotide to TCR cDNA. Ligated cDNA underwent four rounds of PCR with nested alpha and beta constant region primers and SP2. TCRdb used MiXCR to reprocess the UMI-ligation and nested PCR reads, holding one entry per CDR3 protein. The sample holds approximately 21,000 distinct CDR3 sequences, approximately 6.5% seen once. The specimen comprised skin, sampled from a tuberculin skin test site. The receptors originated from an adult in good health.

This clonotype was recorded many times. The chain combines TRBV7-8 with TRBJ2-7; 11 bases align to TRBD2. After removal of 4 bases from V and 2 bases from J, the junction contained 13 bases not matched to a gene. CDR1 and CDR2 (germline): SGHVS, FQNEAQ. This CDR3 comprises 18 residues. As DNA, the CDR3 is TGTGCCAGCAGCTCAACGCCGGGACTAGCGGTCCTGGCCTACGAGCAGTACTTC. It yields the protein CASSSTPGLAVLAYEQYF.

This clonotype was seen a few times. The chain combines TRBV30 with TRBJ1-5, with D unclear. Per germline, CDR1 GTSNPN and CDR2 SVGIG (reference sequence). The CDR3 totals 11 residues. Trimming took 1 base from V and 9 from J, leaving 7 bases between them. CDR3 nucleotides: TGTGCCTGGAGTGACCGCGGGCCCCAGCATTTT. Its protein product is CAWSDRGPQHF.

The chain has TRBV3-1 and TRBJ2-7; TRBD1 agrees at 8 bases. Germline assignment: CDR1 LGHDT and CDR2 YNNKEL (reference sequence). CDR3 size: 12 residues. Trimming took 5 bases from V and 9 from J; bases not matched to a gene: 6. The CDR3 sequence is CASSEDRVVQYF. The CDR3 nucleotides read TGTGCCAGCAGCGAGGACAGGGTGGTGCAGTACTTC.

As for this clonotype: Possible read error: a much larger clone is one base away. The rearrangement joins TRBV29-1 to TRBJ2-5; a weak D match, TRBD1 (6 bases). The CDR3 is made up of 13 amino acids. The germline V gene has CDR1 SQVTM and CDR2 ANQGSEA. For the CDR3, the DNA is TGCAGCATTGAAGAAACAGGGCCAGAGACCCAGTACTTC. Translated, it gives CSIEETGPETQYF.

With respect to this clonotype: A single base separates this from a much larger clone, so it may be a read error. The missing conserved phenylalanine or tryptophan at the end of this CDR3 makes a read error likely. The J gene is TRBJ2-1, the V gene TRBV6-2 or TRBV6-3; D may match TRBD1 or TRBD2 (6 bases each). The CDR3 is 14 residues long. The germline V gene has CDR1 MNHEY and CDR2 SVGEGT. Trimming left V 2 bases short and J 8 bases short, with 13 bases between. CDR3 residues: CASSYPPRGHEQFL. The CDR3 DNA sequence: TGTGCCAGCAGTTACCCCCCTCGGGGGCATGAGCAGTTCCTC.